This paragraph reports one TCR beta chain. Antigen specificity is unknown. This specimen belongs to a study of T cell responses to AZD1222 COVID-19 vaccine. Study results and caveats: Spike was spanned by vaccine-associated CD4 TCRs, which were dominant at 160-218 and 743-854. Baseline serology detected seropositivity in only five to seven AZD1222 recipients. After the peak T cell response, and only then, were repertoires sampled.

The CDR3 consists of 18 residues. V lost 0 bases and J 0 bases, leaving 17 bases between the germline ends. CDR1 is LGHNA, CDR2 YNFKEQ, per germline. Libraries were prepared by immunoSEQ multiplex PCR; TCRdb keeps only in-frame clonotypes and omits some of them. The repertoire consists of 150,000 to 200,000 clones, with about 91% occurring once and the leading ten covering approximately 1.3%. The sequences come from peripheral blood, collected 28 days after the second AZD1222 dose. The source of this sequence is an adult who received the AZD1222 COVID-19 vaccine. The rearrangement uses TRBV4-2 and TRBJ1-2, with D possibly being TRBD1 (5 bases). CDR3 loop: CASSQDLGGRGPNYGYTF. The CDR3 bases are TGTGCCAGCAGCCAAGATCTGGGGGGGAGAGGTCCTAACTATGGCTACACCTTC.